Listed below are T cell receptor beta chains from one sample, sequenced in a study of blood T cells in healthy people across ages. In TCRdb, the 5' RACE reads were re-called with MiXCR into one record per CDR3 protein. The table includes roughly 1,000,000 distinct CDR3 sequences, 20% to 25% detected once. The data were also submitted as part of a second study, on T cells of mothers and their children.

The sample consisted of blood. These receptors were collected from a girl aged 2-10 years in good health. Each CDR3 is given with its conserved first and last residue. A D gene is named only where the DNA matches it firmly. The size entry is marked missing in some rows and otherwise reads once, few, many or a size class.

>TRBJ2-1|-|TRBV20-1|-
CSAEVLGSIRNEQFF
TGCAGTGCTGAGGTTTTGGGTTCTATCCGGAATGAGCAGTTCTTC
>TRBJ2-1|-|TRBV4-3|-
CASSQGRGYNEQFF
TGCGCCAGCAGCCAAGGGCGGGGCTACAATGAGCAGTTCTTC
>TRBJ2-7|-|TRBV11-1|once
CASSLDGRTPSCEQYF
TGTGCCAGCAGCTTAGATGGGCGGACACCCTCCTGCGAGCAGTACTTC
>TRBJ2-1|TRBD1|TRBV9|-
CASSVTRTGHYNEQFF
TGTGCCAGCAGCGTCACTAGGACAGGGCATTACAATGAGCAGTTCTTC
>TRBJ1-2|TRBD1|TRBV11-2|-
CASSEGAGYTF
TGTGCCAGCAGCGAGGGGGCAGGCTACACCTTC
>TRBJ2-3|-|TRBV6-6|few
CASSYSTRGGPTGDTQYF
TGTGCCAGCAGTTACTCGACAAGGGGGGGCCCTACGGGAGATACGCAGTATTTT
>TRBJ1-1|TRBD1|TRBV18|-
CASSPTGVHTEAFF
TGTGCCAGCTCACCGACAGGGGTGCACACTGAAGCTTTCTTT
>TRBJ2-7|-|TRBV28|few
CASRSTLLQTVQYF
TGTGCCAGCAGATCCACCCTGTTGCAGACAGTGCAGTACTTC
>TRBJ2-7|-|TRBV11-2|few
CASSFRRVNEQYF
TGTGCCAGCAGCTTCCGGAGAGTCAACGAGCAGTACTTC
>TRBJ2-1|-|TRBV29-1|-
CSVTKREEQFF
TGCAGCGTTACCAAACGAGAGGAGCAGTTCTTC
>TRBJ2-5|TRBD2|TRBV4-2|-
CASSLLTKAGAGETQYF
TGTGCCAGCAGCCTCCTTACCAAAGCGGGAGCGGGAGAGACCCAGTACTTC
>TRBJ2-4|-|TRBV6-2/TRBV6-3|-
CASSNTRGSQYF
TGTGCCAGCAGTAACACCCGGGGATCTCAGTACTTC
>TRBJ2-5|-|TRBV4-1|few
CASTLGGRDQETQYF
TGCGCCAGCACCCTTGGCGGACGAGACCAAGAGACCCAGTACTTC
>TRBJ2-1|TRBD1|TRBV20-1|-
CSASRDSHEQFF
TGCAGTGCCTCACGGGACAGCCATGAGCAGTTCTTC
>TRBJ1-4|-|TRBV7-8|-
CASSPPGAWEKLFF
TGTGCCAGCAGCCCCCCGGGGGCTTGGGAAAAACTGTTTTTT
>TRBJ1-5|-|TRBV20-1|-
CSAMRGDQPQHF
TGCAGTGCCATGCGGGGGGATCAGCCCCAGCATTTT
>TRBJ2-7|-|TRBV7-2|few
CASSFLGPQYEQYF
TGTGCCAGCAGCTTTTTGGGGCCCCAATACGAGCAGTACTTC
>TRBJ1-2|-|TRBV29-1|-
CSVVGSYGYTF
TGCAGCGTTGTTGGGTCCTATGGCTACACCTTC
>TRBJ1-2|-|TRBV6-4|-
CASICGGYTF
TGTGCCAGCATATGCGGTGGCTACACCTTC
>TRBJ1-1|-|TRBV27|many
CASSWTANTEAFF
TGTGCCAGCAGTTGGACAGCGAACACTGAAGCTTTCTTT
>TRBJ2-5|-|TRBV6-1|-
CASSETAGETQYF
TGTGCCAGCAGTGAAACGGCCGGAGAGACCCAGTACTTC
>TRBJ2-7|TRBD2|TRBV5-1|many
CASSLDTSGTYEQYF
TGCGCCAGCAGCTTGGACACTAGCGGGACCTACGAGCAGTACTTC
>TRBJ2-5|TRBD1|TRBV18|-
CASSPGTDRGETQYF
TGTGCCAGCTCACCTGGAACGGACAGGGGGGAGACCCAGTACTTC
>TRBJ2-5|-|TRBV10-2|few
CASSEEVVETQYF
TGCGCCAGCAGTGAAGAGGTTGTTGAGACCCAGTACTTC
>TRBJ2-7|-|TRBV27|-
CASSLTGKYEQYF
TGTGCCAGCAGTTTGACCGGCAAATACGAGCAGTACTTC
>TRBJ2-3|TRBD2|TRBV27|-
CASSPHGLAGPTSTDTQYF
TGTGCCAGCAGTCCCCATGGACTAGCGGGACCCACTAGCACAGATACGCAGTATTTT
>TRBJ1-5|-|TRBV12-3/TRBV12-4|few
CASSLTQSDQPQHF
TGTGCCAGCAGTTTAACACAGTCCGATCAGCCCCAGCATTTT
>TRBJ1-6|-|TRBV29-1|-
CSVNGLPGSPLHF
TGCAGCGTGAATGGCCTCCCAGGTTCACCCCTCCACTTT
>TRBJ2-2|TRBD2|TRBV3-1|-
CASSLSSGGAGELFF
TGTGCCAGCAGCCTCTCTAGCGGGGGGGCCGGGGAGCTGTTTTTT
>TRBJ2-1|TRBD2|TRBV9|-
CASSVVGSGMGYNEQFF
TGTGCCAGCAGCGTAGTTGGTAGCGGGATGGGGTACAATGAGCAGTTCTTC
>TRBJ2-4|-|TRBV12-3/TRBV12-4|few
CASSLAFGGGNIQYF
TGTGCCAGCAGTTTAGCGTTCGGGGGAGGAAACATTCAGTACTTC
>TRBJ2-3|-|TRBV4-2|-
CASSPGSGKDTQYF
TGTGCCAGCAGCCCAGGGTCGGGAAAAGATACGCAGTATTTT
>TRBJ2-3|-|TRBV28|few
CASSFLGGTDTQYF
TGTGCCAGCAGTTTTCTGGGCGGCACAGATACGCAGTATTTT
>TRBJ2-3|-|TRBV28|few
CASRTEHRTAREDTQYF
TGTGCCAGCAGGACAGAACACCGGACAGCGCGGGAAGATACGCAGTATTTT
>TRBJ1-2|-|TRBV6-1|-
CASSERADMPYGYTF
TGTGCCAGCAGTGAACGGGCCGACATGCCCTATGGCTACACCTTC
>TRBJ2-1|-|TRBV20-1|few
CSAIRDNYNEQFF
TGCAGTGCTATCCGGGACAATTACAATGAGCAGTTCTTC
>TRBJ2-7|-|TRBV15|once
CATSRAPRIEQYF
TGTGCCACCAGCAGAGCCCCCCGGATCGAGCAGTACTTC
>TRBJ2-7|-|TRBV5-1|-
CASSIVGVDEQYF
TGCGCCAGCAGCATTGTGGGGGTCGACGAGCAGTACTTC
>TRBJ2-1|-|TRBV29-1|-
CSVVGTRQFF
TGCAGCGTTGTAGGGACAAGGCAGTTCTTC
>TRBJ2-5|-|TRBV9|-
CASSVGAGQSYQETQYF
TGTGCCAGCAGCGTAGGCGCGGGACAATCGTACCAAGAGACCCAGTACTTC
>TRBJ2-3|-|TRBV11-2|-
CASRPTPSASITDTQYF
TGTGCCAGCAGACCTACCCCTTCAGCATCGATCACAGATACGCAGTATTTT
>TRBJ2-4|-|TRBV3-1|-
CASSQDGGIDIQYF
TGTGCCAGCAGCCAAGATGGGGGCATAGACATTCAGTACTTC
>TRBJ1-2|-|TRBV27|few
CASSLSGRVTNGYTF
TGTGCCAGCAGTTTATCGGGCAGGGTAACGAATGGCTACACCTTC
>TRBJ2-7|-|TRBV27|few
CASSLRVAYEQYF
TGTGCCAGCAGTTTGAGGGTCGCCTACGAGCAGTACTTC
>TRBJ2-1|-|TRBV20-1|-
CSASAGYEQFF
TGCAGTGCTAGTGCCGGATACGAGCAGTTCTTC
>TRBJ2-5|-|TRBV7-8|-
CASSRRLETQYF
TGTGCCAGCAGCCGAAGATTGGAGACCCAGTACTTC
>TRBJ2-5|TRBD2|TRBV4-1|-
CASSQDFTGLAGSAWETQYF
TGCGCCAGCAGCCAAGACTTTACGGGACTAGCGGGATCCGCCTGGGAGACCCAGTACTTC
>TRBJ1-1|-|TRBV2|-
CAIRQTHEAFF
TGTGCCATCAGACAAACCCATGAAGCTTTCTTT
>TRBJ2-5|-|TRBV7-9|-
CASSLEEGGIGETQYF
TGTGCCAGCAGCTTAGAGGAGGGGGGTATCGGGGAGACCCAGTACTTC
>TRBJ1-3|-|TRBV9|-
CASDEGRVSGNTIYF
TGTGCCAGCGACGAAGGCAGGGTCTCTGGAAACACCATATATTTT
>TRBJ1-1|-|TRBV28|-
CASTYSTLNTEAFF
TGTGCCAGCACCTACAGTACTTTGAACACTGAAGCTTTCTTT
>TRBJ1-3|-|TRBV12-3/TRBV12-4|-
CAGSSRPGYSSNTIYF
TGTGCCGGCAGTTCCAGGCCAGGTTACTCTTCGAACACCATATATTTT
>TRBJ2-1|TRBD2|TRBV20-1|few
CSARATGGSYNEQFF
TGCAGTGCTAGGGCTACGGGAGGATCCTACAATGAGCAGTTCTTC